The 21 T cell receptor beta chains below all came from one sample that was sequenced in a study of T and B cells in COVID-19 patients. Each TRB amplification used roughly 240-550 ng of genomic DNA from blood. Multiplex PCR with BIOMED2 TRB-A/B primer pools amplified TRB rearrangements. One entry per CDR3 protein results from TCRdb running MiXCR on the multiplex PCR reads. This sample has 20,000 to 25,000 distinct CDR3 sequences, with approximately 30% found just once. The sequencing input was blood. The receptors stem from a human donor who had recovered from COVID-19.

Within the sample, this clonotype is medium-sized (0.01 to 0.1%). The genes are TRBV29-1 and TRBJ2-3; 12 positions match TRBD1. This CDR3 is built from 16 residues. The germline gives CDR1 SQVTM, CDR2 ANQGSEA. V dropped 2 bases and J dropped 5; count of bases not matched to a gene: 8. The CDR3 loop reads CSVEFVGQGAEDTQYF. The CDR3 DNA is TGCAGCGTTGAATTTGTGGGACAGGGGGCAGAAGATACGCAGTATTTT.

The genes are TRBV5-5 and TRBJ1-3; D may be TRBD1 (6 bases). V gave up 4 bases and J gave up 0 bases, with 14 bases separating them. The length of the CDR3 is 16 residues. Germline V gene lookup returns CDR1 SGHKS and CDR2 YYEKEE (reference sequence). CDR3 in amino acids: CASSPQTGYSGNTIYF. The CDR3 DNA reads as TGTGCCAGCAGCCCACAGACAGGATACTCTGGAAACACCATATATTTT.

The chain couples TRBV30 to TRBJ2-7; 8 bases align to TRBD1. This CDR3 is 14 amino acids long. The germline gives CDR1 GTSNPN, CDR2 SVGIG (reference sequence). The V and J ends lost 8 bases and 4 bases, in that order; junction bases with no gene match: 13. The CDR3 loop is CAGTGQGNSYEQYF. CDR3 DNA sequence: TGTGCCGGAACCGGACAGGGTAATTCGTACGAGCAGTACTTC. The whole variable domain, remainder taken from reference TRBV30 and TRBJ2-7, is SQTIHQWPATLVQPVGSPLSLECTVEGTSNPNLYWYRQAAGRGLQLLFYSVGIGQISSEVPQNLSASRPQDRQFILSSKKLLLSDSGFYLCAGTGQGNSYEQYFGPGTRLTVT.

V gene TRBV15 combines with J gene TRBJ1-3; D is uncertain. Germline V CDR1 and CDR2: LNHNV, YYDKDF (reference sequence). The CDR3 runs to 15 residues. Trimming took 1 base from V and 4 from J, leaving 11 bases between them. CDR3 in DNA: TGTGCCACCAGCAGAGTGACTGAATGGGGAAACACCATATATTTT. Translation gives CATSRVTEWGNTIYF.

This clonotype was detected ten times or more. CDR3 DNA sequence: TGTGCCAGCAGGCTTGCAGGCTCCTACGAGCAGTACTTC. The encoded protein is CASRLAGSYEQYF. V is TRBV27 and J is TRBJ2-7; D remains unclear. The CDR3 covers 13 residues. V gave up 6 bases and J gave up 0 bases, with 9 bases separating them. CDR1 is MNHEY, CDR2 SMNVEV, per germline (reference sequence).

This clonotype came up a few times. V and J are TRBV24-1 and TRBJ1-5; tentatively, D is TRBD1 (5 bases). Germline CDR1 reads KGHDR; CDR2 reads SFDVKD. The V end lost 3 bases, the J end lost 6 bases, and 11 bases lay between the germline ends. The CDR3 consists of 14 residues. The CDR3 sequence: CATSDTRGGQPQHF. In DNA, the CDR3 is TGTGCCACCAGTGATACGAGGGGCGGTCAGCCCCAGCATTTT.

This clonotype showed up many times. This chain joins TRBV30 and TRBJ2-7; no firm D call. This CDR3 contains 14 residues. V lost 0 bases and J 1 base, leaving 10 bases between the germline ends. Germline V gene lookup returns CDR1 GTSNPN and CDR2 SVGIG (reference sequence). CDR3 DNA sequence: TGTGCCTGGAGTGTAGAGGTCAATTCCTACGAGCAGTACTTC. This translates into CAWSVEVNSYEQYF.

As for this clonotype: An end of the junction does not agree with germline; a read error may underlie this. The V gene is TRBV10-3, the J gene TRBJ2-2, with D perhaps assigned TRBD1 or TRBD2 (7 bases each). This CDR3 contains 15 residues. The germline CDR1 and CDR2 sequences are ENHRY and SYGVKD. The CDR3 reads CASSGEGAIAGELFF. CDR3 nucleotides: TGCGCCAGCAGTGGGGAGGGGGCGATCGCCGGGGAGCTGTTTTTT.

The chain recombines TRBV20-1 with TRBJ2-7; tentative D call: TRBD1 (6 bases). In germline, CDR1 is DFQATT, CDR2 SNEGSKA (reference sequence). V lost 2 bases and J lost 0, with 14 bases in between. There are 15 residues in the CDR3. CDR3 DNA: TGCAGTGCTAGACCCAAAACAGGGTCCTCCTACGAGCAGTACTTC. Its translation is CSARPKTGSSYEQYF.

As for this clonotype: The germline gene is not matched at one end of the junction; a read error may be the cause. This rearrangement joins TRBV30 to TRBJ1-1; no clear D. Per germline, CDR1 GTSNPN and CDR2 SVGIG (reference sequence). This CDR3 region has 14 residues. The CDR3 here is CAWSVLGRNTEALF. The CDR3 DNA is TGTGCCTGGAGTGTATTGGGCAGGAACACTGAAGCTTTATTT.

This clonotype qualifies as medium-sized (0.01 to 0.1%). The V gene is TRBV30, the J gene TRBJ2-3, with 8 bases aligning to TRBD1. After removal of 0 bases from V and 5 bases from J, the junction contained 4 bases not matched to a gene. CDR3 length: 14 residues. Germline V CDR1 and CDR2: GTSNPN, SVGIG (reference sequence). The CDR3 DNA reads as TGTGCCTGGAGTGTACAGGGGGACGGAGATACGCAGTATTTT. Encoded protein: CAWSVQGDGDTQYF.

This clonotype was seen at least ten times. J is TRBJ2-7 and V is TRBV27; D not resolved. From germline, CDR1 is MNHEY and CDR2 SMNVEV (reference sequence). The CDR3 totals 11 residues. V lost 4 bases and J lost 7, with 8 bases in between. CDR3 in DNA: TGTGCCAGCAGTTCCTTGGGGGAGCAGTACTTC. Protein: CASSSLGEQYF.

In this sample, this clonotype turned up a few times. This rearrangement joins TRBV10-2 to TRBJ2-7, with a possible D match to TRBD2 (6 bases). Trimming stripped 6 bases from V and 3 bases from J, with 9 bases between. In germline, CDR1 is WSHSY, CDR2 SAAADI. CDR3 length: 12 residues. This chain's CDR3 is CASSGGYYEQYF. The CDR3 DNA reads TGCGCCAGCAGCGGGGGTTACTACGAGCAGTACTTC.

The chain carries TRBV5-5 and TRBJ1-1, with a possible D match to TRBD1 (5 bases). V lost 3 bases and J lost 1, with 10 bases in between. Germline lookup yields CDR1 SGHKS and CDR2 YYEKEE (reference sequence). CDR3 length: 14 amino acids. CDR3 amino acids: CASSWGRQNTEAFF. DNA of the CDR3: TGTGCCAGCAGCTGGGGACGGCAGAACACTGAAGCTTTCTTT. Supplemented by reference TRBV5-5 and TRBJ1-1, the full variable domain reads DAGVTQSPTHLIKTRGQQVTLRCSPISGHKSVSWYQQVLGQGPQFIFQYYEKEERGRGNFPDRFSARQFPNYSSELNVNALLLGDSALYLCASSWGRQNTEAFFGQGTRLTVV.

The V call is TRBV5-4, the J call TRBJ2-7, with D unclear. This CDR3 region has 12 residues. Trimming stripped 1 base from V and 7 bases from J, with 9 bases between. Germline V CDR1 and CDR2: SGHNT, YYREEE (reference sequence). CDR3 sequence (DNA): TGTGCCAGCAGCTTGCTCCGGGCTGAGCAGTACTTC. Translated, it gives CASSLLRAEQYF.

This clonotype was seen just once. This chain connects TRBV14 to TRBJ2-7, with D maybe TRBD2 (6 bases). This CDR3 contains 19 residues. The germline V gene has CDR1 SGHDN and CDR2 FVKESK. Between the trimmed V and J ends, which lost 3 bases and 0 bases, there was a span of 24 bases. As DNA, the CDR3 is TGTGCCAGCAGCCATTTAGGTGGAGGGGCGGCCGATAGCTCCTACGAGCAGTACTTC. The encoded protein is CASSHLGGGAADSSYEQYF.

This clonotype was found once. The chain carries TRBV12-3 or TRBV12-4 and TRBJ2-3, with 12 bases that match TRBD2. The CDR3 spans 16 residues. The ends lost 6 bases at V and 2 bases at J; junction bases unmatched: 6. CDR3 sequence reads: CASRTGLAGLTDTQYF. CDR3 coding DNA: TGTGCCAGCAGGACTGGACTAGCGGGGCTCACAGATACGCAGTATTTT.

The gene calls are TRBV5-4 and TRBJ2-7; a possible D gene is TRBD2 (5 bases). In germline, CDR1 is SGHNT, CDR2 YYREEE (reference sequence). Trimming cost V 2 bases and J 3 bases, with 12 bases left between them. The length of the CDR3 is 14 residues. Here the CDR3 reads CASSFSLAGYEQYF. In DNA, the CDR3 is TGTGCCAGCAGCTTTAGTTTGGCGGGCTACGAGCAGTACTTC.

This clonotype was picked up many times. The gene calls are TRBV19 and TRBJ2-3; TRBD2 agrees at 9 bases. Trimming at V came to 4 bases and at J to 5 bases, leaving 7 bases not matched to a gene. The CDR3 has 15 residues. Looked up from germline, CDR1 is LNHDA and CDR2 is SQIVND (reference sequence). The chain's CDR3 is CASSTPGLAKDTQYF. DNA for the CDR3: TGTGCCAGTAGTACGCCGGGACTAGCCAAAGATACGCAGTATTTT.

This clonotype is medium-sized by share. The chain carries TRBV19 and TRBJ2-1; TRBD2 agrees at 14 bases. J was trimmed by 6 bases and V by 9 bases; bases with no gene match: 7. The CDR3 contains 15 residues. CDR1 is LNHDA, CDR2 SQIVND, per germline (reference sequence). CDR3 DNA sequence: TGTGCCAGCTCCGGACTAGCGGGGGGTCCCAATGAGCAGTTCTTC. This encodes CASSGLAGGPNEQFF.

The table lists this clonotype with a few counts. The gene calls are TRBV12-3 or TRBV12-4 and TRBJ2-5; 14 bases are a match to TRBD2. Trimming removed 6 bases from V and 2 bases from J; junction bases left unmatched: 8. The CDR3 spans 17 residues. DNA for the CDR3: TGTGCCAGCAGATCCACCGGGACTAGCGGGGGACAAGAGACCCAGTACTTC. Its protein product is CASRSTGTSGGQETQYF.